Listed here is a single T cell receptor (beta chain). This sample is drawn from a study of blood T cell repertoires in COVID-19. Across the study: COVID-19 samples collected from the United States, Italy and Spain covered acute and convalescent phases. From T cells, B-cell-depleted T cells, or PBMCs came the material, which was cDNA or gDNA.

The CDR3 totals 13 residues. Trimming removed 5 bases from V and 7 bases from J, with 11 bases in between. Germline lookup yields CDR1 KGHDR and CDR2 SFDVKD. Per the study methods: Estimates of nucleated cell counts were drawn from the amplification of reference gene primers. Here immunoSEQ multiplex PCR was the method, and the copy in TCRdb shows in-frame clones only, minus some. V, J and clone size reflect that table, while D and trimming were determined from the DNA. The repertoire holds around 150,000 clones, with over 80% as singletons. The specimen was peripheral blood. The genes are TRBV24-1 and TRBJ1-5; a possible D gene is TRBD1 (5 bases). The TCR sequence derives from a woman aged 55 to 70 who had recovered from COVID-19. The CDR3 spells CATSGGGAQPQHF. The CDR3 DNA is TGTGCCACCAGTGGGGGGGGTGCACAGCCCCAGCATTTT.